Here is one T cell receptor (beta chain) with its context. The sample comes from a study of shared T cell receptors in the human thymus. Repertoires were generated with immunoSEQ multiplex PCR, while TCRdb's copy carries only in-frame clones and drops some. This sample carries about 380,000 clones, 85% to 95% of them seen once, and the ten largest clones take roughly 0.02%. Germline lookup yields CDR1 MNHEY and CDR2 SVGAGI. The V and J ends lost 7 bases and 0 bases respectively, with 7 bases between them. There are 14 residues in the CDR3. The clonotype originates from a human donor. The sample comprised thymocytes. This sequence joins TRBV6-5 and TRBJ2-6; D is unresolved. The CDR3 is CASTYVSGANVLTF. The CDR3 DNA reads as TGTGCCAGCACCTACGTCTCTGGGGCCAACGTCCTGACTTTC.